This TCR beta chain was obtained from a study of T cells after yellow fever vaccination. Comments on this clonotype: Mismatch with germline at one junction end may stem from a read error.

TCRdb ran MiXCR on the 5' RACE reads and lists one entry per CDR3 protein. This sample has about 340,000 distinct CDR3 sequences, with 3% to 4.5% found just once. The receptor comes from a man between 18 and 29 years old who received the YFV17D yellow fever vaccine. Here the sequenced sample was PBMCs, taken 5 days after the yellow fever booster vaccination.

In nucleotides, the CDR3 is TGTGCCAGCACCTTGGGCCAGGAATGGGGGTCACCCCTCCACTTT. Translation gives CASTLGQEWGSPLHF. The chain carries TRBV5-5 and TRBJ1-6; weak D call: TRBD1 (5 bases). The CDR3 spans 15 residues. Germline V gives CDR1 SGHKS, CDR2 YYEKEE (reference sequence).